The 27 T cell receptor beta chains presented below share a single source sample, sequenced in a study of cytomegalovirus exposure and HLA in healthy donors. PCR employed 60 Vbeta and 13 Jbeta primers. Clones were sequenced by immunoSEQ multiplex PCR, and TCRdb holds only the in-frame ones, with some missing. The profile shows hundreds of thousands of clones, approximately 88% of them singletons. Input material: PBMCs. These TCRs come from a boy between 2 and 10 years old in good health and CMV-seronegative.

The chain recombines TRBV7-6 with TRBJ2-7; 8 nucleotides agree with TRBD1. The CDR3 contains 13 residues. After removal of 4 bases from V and 5 bases from J, the junction contained 4 bases not matched to a gene. CDR1 and CDR2 from the germline V gene are SGHVS and FNYEAQ. The DNA for the CDR3 is TGTGCCAGCAGCTACCGACAGGGGAACGAGCAGTACTTC. As protein: CASSYRQGNEQYF.

This rearrangement joins TRBV27 to TRBJ2-7, with 7 bases fitting TRBD2. The V segment lost 5 bases and the J segment 1 base; nucleotides outside the gene matches: 8. The CDR3 contains 15 residues. Germline CDR1 is MNHEY and CDR2 is SMNVEV (reference sequence). DNA of the CDR3: TGTGCCAGCAGTCCCATAGAAGCGGGGTCCTACGAGCAGTACTTC. Protein: CASSPIEAGSYEQYF.

CDR3 nucleotide sequence: TGTGCCAGCAGCTTGGCCGGGGGGACCCAGTACTTC. Translation gives CASSLAGGTQYF. This chain joins TRBV5-4 and TRBJ2-5; D perhaps matches TRBD2 (6 bases). CDR1 is SGHNT, CDR2 YYREEE, per germline (reference sequence). Trimming pared 0 bases from V and 7 bases from J, leaving 7 bases between. CDR3 length equals 12 residues.

The V call is TRBV19, the J call TRBJ1-6; no reliable D call. The V gene's germline CDR1 is LNHDA and CDR2 SQIVND (reference sequence). Trimming removed 11 bases from V and 4 bases from J, with 9 bases in between. This CDR3 is 12 amino acids long. The CDR3 sequence is CAAADYNSPLHF. The DNA for the CDR3 is TGTGCCGCGGCTGATTATAATTCACCCCTCCACTTT. Looking up the rest from reference TRBV19 and TRBJ1-6 gives the full variable domain: DGGITQSPKYLFRKEGQNVTLSCEQNLNHDAMYWYRQDPGQGLRLIYYSQIVNDFQKGDIAEGYSVSREKKESFPLTVTSAQKNPTAFYLCAAADYNSPLHFGNGTRLTVT.

The V gene is TRBV30, the J gene TRBJ2-3; the D gene is possibly TRBD2 (7 bases). Germline V lookup: CDR1 GTSNPN, CDR2 SVGIG (reference sequence). Trimming took off 2 bases at V and 2 bases at J, with 14 bases between the two ends. CDR3 size: 15 residues. CDR3 in DNA: TGTGCCTGGAGTCGGGGGCGGGGGAACACAGATACGCAGTATTTT. As protein: CAWSRGRGNTDTQYF.

This clone has only one observation. The V call is TRBV4-1, the J call TRBJ2-5; 13 positions match TRBD2. J gave up 5 bases and V 0 bases, and 6 bases lay outside the gene matches. The CDR3 covers 17 residues. From germline, CDR1 is MGHRA and CDR2 YSYEKL. The CDR3 loop is CASSQDGLAGEGETQYF. CDR3 in DNA: TGCGCCAGCAGCCAAGATGGACTAGCGGGGGAAGGGGAGACCCAGTACTTC.

The table lists this clone with a count of one. The chain combines TRBV29-1 with TRBJ2-1, with TRBD1 matching over 9 bases. Unmatched junction bases numbered 9, after V lost 6 bases and J lost 6 bases. This CDR3 region has 14 residues. Looked up from germline, CDR1 is SQVTM and CDR2 is ANQGSEA. CDR3 DNA: TGCAGCGTGGACTGGGACAGGGAAGGCAATGAGCAGTTCTTC. It specifies CSVDWDREGNEQFF.

The J gene is TRBJ2-1, the V gene TRBV6-5; D uncertain. The CDR3 is 14 residues long. CDR1 and CDR2 (germline): MNHEY, SVGAGI. Trimming stripped 0 bases from V and 10 bases from J, with 13 bases between. The CDR3, as DNA: TGTGCCAGCAGTTACTCGATATCTGGCAGGGAGCAGTTCTTC. It translates to CASSYSISGREQFF.

The V and J genes are TRBV28 and TRBJ1-2; unclear D gene. CDR3 length equals 13 residues. With 3 bases removed from V and 7 bases from J, the gap between germline ends came to 12 bases. The germline V gene has CDR1 MDHEN and CDR2 SYDVKM. In DNA form, the CDR3 reads TGTGCCAGCAGTTTGAACAGAATGAGTGGCTACACCTTC. It yields the protein CASSLNRMSGYTF.

V usage is TRBV4-2 and J usage is TRBJ1-2; a weak D match, TRBD1 (5 bases). The germline V gene has CDR1 LGHNA and CDR2 YNFKEQ. The length of the CDR3 is 16 residues. The V and J ends lost 0 bases and 0 bases respectively, with 11 bases between them. The CDR3 bases are TGTGCCAGCAGCCAAGATTTGGGGACTTCTAACTATGGCTACACCTTC. It translates to CASSQDLGTSNYGYTF.

The chain recombines TRBV5-1 with TRBJ1-2; no reliable D call. CDR1 and CDR2 (germline): SGHRS, YFSETQ. The length of the CDR3 is 14 residues. Trimming removed 0 bases at V and 0 bases at J, with 6 bases between. CDR3 nucleotides: TGCGCCAGCAGCTTGGACAGAGCTAACTATGGCTACACCTTC. It specifies CASSLDRANYGYTF.

The chain links TRBV6-1 to TRBJ2-5; 8 bases agree with TRBD1. The DNA end is a closer match to TRBJ2-7, so the J assignment may be wrong. CDR3 length: 14 residues. Germline V CDR1 and CDR2: MNHNS, SASEGT. The DNA for the CDR3 is TGTGCCGGCTCAGGGGGCTCGAGCTCCTACGAGCAGTACTTC. Translated, it gives CAGSGGSSSYEQYF.

The chain carries TRBV27 and TRBJ2-7; maybe TRBD2 (5 bases). Trimming shortened V by 3 bases and J by 2 bases, and 20 bases separated the two germline ends. CDR1 and CDR2 (germline): MNHEY, SMNVEV (reference sequence). CDR3 length equals 17 residues. In DNA form, the CDR3 reads TGTGCCAGCAGTTTTTCGATGGGCTTAGCGAGACCCTACGAGCAGTACTTC. Translating it yields CASSFSMGLARPYEQYF.

This rearrangement joins TRBV6-1 to TRBJ1-4; 7 positions agree with TRBD1. Germline lookup yields CDR1 MNHNS and CDR2 SASEGT. This CDR3 is built from 15 residues. V was clipped by 4 bases and J by 0 bases; unmatched bases: 2. The CDR3 loop is CASSVQGPTNEKLFF. CDR3 nucleotide sequence: TGTGCCAGCAGTGTACAGGGGCCAACTAATGAAAAACTGTTTTTT.

The chain couples TRBV6-5 to TRBJ2-7; 10 bases are shared with TRBD2. Unmatched junction bases numbered 8, after V lost 6 bases and J lost 3 bases. From germline, CDR1 is MNHEY and CDR2 SVGAGI. The CDR3 contains 15 residues. The CDR3 DNA follows: TGTGCCAGCAGGTCCCTAGCGGGGGTGTTCTACGAGCAGTACTTC. Protein sequence: CASRSLAGVFYEQYF.

This chain joins TRBV6-1 and TRBJ2-5, with 12 positions matching TRBD2. Trimming at V came to 6 bases and at J to 2 bases, leaving 4 bases not matched to a gene. Germline CDR1 and CDR2: MNHNS and SASEGT. This CDR3 region has 15 residues. The CDR3 sequence is CASRRLAGVQETQYF. CDR3 DNA: TGTGCCAGCAGGAGACTAGCGGGGGTACAAGAGACCCAGTACTTC.

The rearrangement uses TRBV19 and TRBJ1-1; perhaps TRBD1 as D (6 bases). With 6 bases removed from V and 6 bases from J, the gap between germline ends came to 17 bases. CDR3 length equals 14 residues. CDR1 and CDR2 from the germline V gene are LNHDA and SQIVND (reference sequence). CDR3 DNA: TGTGCCAGTAGCACCGGGACATACCTGGCTGAAGCTTTCTTT. Translated, it gives CASSTGTYLAEAFF. Variable domain in full (rest from reference TRBV19 and TRBJ1-1): DGGITQSPKYLFRKEGQNVTLSCEQNLNHDAMYWYRQDPGQGLRLIYYSQIVNDFQKGDIAEGYSVSREKKESFPLTVTSAQKNPTAFYLCASSTGTYLAEAFFGQGTRLTVV.

This rearrangement joins TRBV18 to TRBJ2-7, with 9 bases fitting TRBD2. From germline, CDR1 is KGHSH and CDR2 LQKENI. The J segment lost 2 bases and the V segment lost 3 bases, leaving 2 bases of the junction unmatched. This CDR3 contains 14 residues. The CDR3 nucleotides are TGTGCCAGCTCACCGACTAGCGGTACCTACGAGCAGTACTTC. Its translation: CASSPTSGTYEQYF.

The V gene is TRBV13, the J gene TRBJ2-1; D unresolved. Looked up from germline, CDR1 is PRHDT and CDR2 is FYEKMQ (reference sequence). V gave up 0 bases and J gave up 4 bases, with 10 bases separating them. The CDR3 is made up of 15 amino acids. CDR3 nucleotide sequence: TGTGCCAGCAGCTTAGGCCTAAACGGGTACAATGAGCAGTTCTTC. This codes for CASSLGLNGYNEQFF.

The gene calls are TRBV5-1 and TRBJ2-3, with TRBD2 identical over 11 bases. The CDR3 runs 14 residues. The V and J ends lost 1 base and 7 bases, in that order; junction bases with no gene match: 2. Germline lookup yields CDR1 SGHRS and CDR2 YFSETQ. This chain's CDR3 is CASSLTSGSNTQYF. The CDR3 DNA sequence: TGCGCCAGCAGCTTGACTAGCGGGAGCAATACGCAGTATTTT. Filled out from reference TRBV5-1 and TRBJ2-3, the complete variable domain reads KAGVTQTPRYLIKTRGQQVTLSCSPISGHRSVSWYQQTPGQGLQFLFEYFSETQRNKGNFPGRFSGRQFSNSRSEMNVSTLELGDSALYLCASSLTSGSNTQYFGPGTRLTVL.

CDR3 region: CASSTLISGQKYNEQFF. The CDR3 nucleotides read TGTGCCAGCAGCACGCTTATCTCGGGACAGAAGTACAATGAGCAGTTCTTC. The V call is TRBV5-6, the J call TRBJ2-1, with 7 bases lining up with TRBD1. Trimming took 4 bases from V and 4 from J; bases not matched to a gene: 14. The length of the CDR3 is 17 residues. Germline loops: CDR1 SGHDT, CDR2 YYEEEE.

This clone was seen a few times. The gene calls are TRBV10-3 and TRBJ1-2; D uncertain. Per the germline V gene, CDR1 is ENHRY and CDR2 is SYGVKD. The CDR3 consists of 13 residues. Trimming left V 0 bases short and J 8 bases short, with 10 bases between. The CDR3 sequence: CAISESRDKGYTF. CDR3 DNA: TGTGCCATCAGTGAGTCGCGCGACAAAGGCTACACCTTC.

This chain links TRBV5-1 with TRBJ2-7, with D hard to call. CDR3 size: 12 residues. The germline gives CDR1 SGHRS, CDR2 YFSETQ. The V end was cut by 0 bases, the J end by 1 base, with 2 bases between. CDR3 sequence reads: CASSLASYEQYF. The CDR3 region has the DNA TGCGCCAGCAGCTTGGCTTCCTACGAGCAGTACTTC. Variable domain in full (rest from reference TRBV5-1 and TRBJ2-7): KAGVTQTPRYLIKTRGQQVTLSCSPISGHRSVSWYQQTPGQGLQFLFEYFSETQRNKGNFPGRFSGRQFSNSRSEMNVSTLELGDSALYLCASSLASYEQYFGPGTRLTVT.

The gene calls are TRBV7-8 and TRBJ2-3; 12 positions match TRBD2. The V gene's germline CDR1 is SGHVS and CDR2 FQNEAQ. J gave up 2 bases and V 6 bases, and 6 bases lay outside the gene matches. This CDR3 has 16 residues. This CDR3 reads CASRHPSGGATDTQYF. In DNA form, the CDR3 reads TGTGCCAGCAGACACCCTAGCGGGGGGGCCACAGATACGCAGTATTTT.

The chain carries TRBV20-1 and TRBJ1-2; D gene unclear. The germline V and J ends were trimmed by 0 bases and 12 bases, with 11 bases remaining between them. Germline CDR1 and CDR2: DFQATT and SNEGSKA (reference sequence). The CDR3 contains 11 residues. DNA for the CDR3: TGCAGTGCTAGAGAGGGCCCCGGTGACACCTTC. It yields the protein CSAREGPGDTF.

The rearrangement joins TRBV6-1 to TRBJ1-4; D unclear. The CDR3 is 13 amino acids. V was cut by 4 bases and J by 6 bases, with 9 bases left in between. The germline CDR1 and CDR2 sequences are MNHNS and SASEGT. CDR3 sequence reads: CASSGGRDEKLFF. CDR3 bases: TGTGCCAGCAGTGGAGGGAGGGATGAAAAACTGTTTTTT.

The V gene is TRBV19, the J gene TRBJ1-2, with TRBD1 matching 7 bases. CDR1 LNHDA and CDR2 SQIVND come from the germline V gene (reference sequence). The CDR3 has 14 residues. V was pared by 5 bases and J by 4 bases, with 7 bases of the junction left unmatched. CDR3 in amino acids: CASSSRTGGYGYTF. The CDR3 nucleotides read TGTGCCAGTAGTTCCCGGACAGGAGGCTATGGCTACACCTTC.